Below, 23 T cell receptor beta chains from the same sample are listed, as sequenced in a study of T-cell memory formation after mild COVID-19. TCRdb independently ran MiXCR on the 5' RACE reads; one entry per CDR3 protein. The top ten hold around 13% of the sample, which has 450,000 to 650,000 distinct CDR3 sequences, 18% seen once. The sample taken for sequencing was PBMCs or a T cell subset sorted from them (not recorded which). The source is an adult woman who had mild COVID-19 (a few samples of this study predate the infection). Cell type and time point are not known.

The rearrangement links TRBV14 to TRBJ2-6; perhaps TRBD2 as D (5 bases). Germline CDR1 and CDR2: SGHDN and FVKESK. The CDR3 has 16 residues. Trimming cost V 2 bases and J 0 bases, with 8 bases left between them. As DNA, the CDR3 is TGTGCCAGCAGCCAAACTGGGAGCTCTGGGGCCAACGTCCTGACTTTC. Translated, it gives CASSQTGSSGANVLTF.

This clonotype appeared a few times. The CDR3 spells CASSPPPQGGYEKLFF. CDR3 DNA sequence: TGTGCCAGCAGTCCCCCCCCCCAGGGCGGGTATGAAAAACTGTTTTTT. The genes are TRBV12-3 or TRBV12-4 and TRBJ1-4; a possible D gene is TRBD1 (5 bases). The CDR3 covers 16 residues. Between the trimmed V and J ends, which lost 5 bases and 6 bases, there was a span of 19 bases.

The V and J genes are TRBV7-2 and TRBJ2-7; D tentatively fits TRBD1 or TRBD2 (6 bases each). V dropped 8 bases and J dropped 3 bases, with 17 bases sitting between them. This CDR3 region has 14 residues. The V gene's germline CDR1 is SGHTA and CDR2 FQGNSA. The DNA for the CDR3 is TGTGCCAGCCAGCTGGGGGGCGGATACTACGAGCAGTACTTC. This codes for CASQLGGGYYEQYF. Full variable domain (rest looked up from reference TRBV7-2 and TRBJ2-7): GAGVSQSPSNKVTEKGKDVELRCDPISGHTALYWYRQSLGQGLEFLIYFQGNSAPDKSGLPSDRFSAERTGGSVSTLTIQRTQQEDSAVYLCASQLGGGYYEQYFGPGTRLTVT.

There are a few counts of this clonotype. The rearrangement uses TRBV3-1 and TRBJ2-2; D not certain. The CDR3 length is 15 residues. The germline gives CDR1 LGHDT, CDR2 YNNKEL (reference sequence). The V end was cut by 0 bases, the J end by 6 bases, with 11 bases between. CDR3 sequence: CASSQEPMGSGELFF. Written as DNA, the CDR3 is TGTGCCAGCAGCCAAGAACCTATGGGATCCGGGGAGCTGTTTTTT.

This rearrangement joins TRBV12-3 or TRBV12-4 to TRBJ1-6; perhaps TRBD1 as D (5 bases). The V and J ends lost 6 bases and 0 bases respectively, with 9 bases between them. The CDR3 has 15 amino acids. The CDR3 DNA reads TGTGCCAGCAGATTGGACAACTCCTATAATTCACCCCTCCACTTT. It encodes CASRLDNSYNSPLHF.

The table lists this clonotype with a few counts. The V gene is TRBV3-1, the J gene TRBJ2-3; TRBD2 is a possible D gene (5 bases). This CDR3 is built from 13 residues. Trimming left V 0 bases short and J 11 bases short, with 12 bases between. The germline V gene has CDR1 LGHDT and CDR2 YNNKEL (reference sequence). The CDR3 protein is CASSQDLRVRQYF. In nucleotides, the CDR3 is TGTGCCAGCAGCCAAGATCTGCGGGTCCGGCAGTATTTT.

This clonotype turned up a few times. The V call is TRBV7-9, the J call TRBJ1-2; tentative D call: TRBD1 (5 bases). This CDR3 spans 16 amino acids. Trimming stripped 0 bases from V and 4 bases from J, with 15 bases between. Germline V gene lookup returns CDR1 SEHNR and CDR2 FQNEAQ (reference sequence). The CDR3 is CASSLALGRFIYGYTF. The CDR3 bases are TGTGCCAGCAGCTTAGCGCTGGGGCGGTTCATCTATGGCTACACCTTC.

This clonotype was counted between two and nine times. The chain employs TRBV9 and TRBJ2-1; D gene unclear. The CDR3 consists of 13 residues. Germline V gene data show CDR1 as SGDLS and CDR2 as YYNGEE. V lost 0 bases and J 9 bases, leaving 10 bases between the germline ends. CDR3 bases: TGTGCCAGCAGCGTAGTAGGAGAGTCTGAGCAGTTCTTC. This encodes CASSVVGESEQFF.

The chain couples TRBV4-1 to TRBJ2-5; D could derive from TRBD1 or TRBD2 (6 bases each). V lost 0 bases and J 1 base, leaving 21 bases between the germline ends. The CDR3 consists of 19 residues. Germline V gives CDR1 MGHRA, CDR2 YSYEKL. CDR3 region: CASSQDGGVVWGAQETQYF. The CDR3 bases are TGCGCCAGCAGCCAAGATGGAGGGGTAGTGTGGGGGGCCCAAGAGACCCAGTACTTC.

This clonotype came up a few times. The chain combines TRBV5-4 with TRBJ2-3; 7 bases line up with TRBD1. The V and J ends lost 0 bases and 3 bases, in that order; junction bases with no gene match: 10. The CDR3 consists of 17 residues. CDR1 and CDR2 (germline): SGHNT, YYREEE (reference sequence). CDR3 sequence reads: CASSLGRQGIGTDTQYF. The CDR3 DNA reads TGTGCCAGCAGCTTGGGGAGACAGGGCATAGGGACAGATACGCAGTATTTT.

The gene calls are TRBV5-8 and TRBJ1-1; 7 bases align to TRBD1. CDR3 length: 12 residues. Germline-derived CDR1 and CDR2 are SGHTS and YDEGEE. The V gene end was trimmed by 9 bases and the J gene end by 2 bases; junction bases not matched to a gene: 4. This CDR3 is CANRQGNTEAFF. The CDR3 bases are TGTGCCAACCGACAGGGAAACACTGAAGCTTTCTTT.

This clonotype was detected many times. V and J are TRBV20-1 and TRBJ2-1; TRBD2 matches 12 bases. This CDR3 has 16 amino acids. CDR1 is DFQATT, CDR2 SNEGSKA, per germline (reference sequence). Germline trimming cut 6 bases from V and 4 bases from J; bases unmatched to any gene: 10. The CDR3 region has the DNA TGCAGTGCCATCGACCGGACTAGCGGGAATTACAATGAGCAGTTCTTC. Its protein is CSAIDRTSGNYNEQFF.

V and J are TRBV12-3 or TRBV12-4 and TRBJ2-3; the match to TRBD1 covers 7 bases. Trimming at V came to 4 bases and at J to 2 bases, leaving 9 bases not matched to a gene. This CDR3 contains 16 residues. This CDR3 is CASSSRQGRVTDTQYF. In DNA, the CDR3 is TGTGCCAGCAGTTCCCGACAGGGTAGGGTCACAGATACGCAGTATTTT.

CDR3 sequence reads: CASSLGTGANEQFF. CDR3 nucleotide sequence: TGTGCCAGCAGCTTGGGGACAGGGGCCAATGAGCAGTTCTTC. J is TRBJ2-1 and V is TRBV7-7, with 10 nucleotides matching TRBD1. This CDR3 has 14 residues. Germline values: CDR1 SSHAT, CDR2 FNYEAQ (reference sequence). The trim removed 3 bases at V and 6 bases at J, leaving 2 bases unmatched.

This clonotype was detected a few times. The CDR3 sequence: CASSLHGGETQYF. As DNA, the CDR3 is TGTGCCAGCAGCTTGCATGGTGGAGAGACCCAGTACTTC. V gene TRBV5-6 combines with J gene TRBJ2-5; D is unclear. The germline gives CDR1 SGHDT, CDR2 YYEEEE. CDR3 length: 13 residues. The V end lost 1 base, the J end lost 4 bases, and 8 bases lay between the germline ends.

This clonotype has a handful of counts. The chain uses TRBV28 and TRBJ1-2; D is perhaps TRBD1 (5 bases). The V and J ends lost 3 bases and 3 bases respectively, with 17 bases between them. CDR3 length: 16 residues. Germline lookup yields CDR1 MDHEN and CDR2 SYDVKM. The CDR3 coding sequence is TGTGCCAGCAGTTTCCCCTCCACGGGGCTCGACTATGGCTACACCTTC. As protein: CASSFPSTGLDYGYTF.

This clonotype was found a few times. V usage is TRBV23-1 and J usage is TRBJ2-7; D ambiguous. TRBV23-1 belongs to the ORF category, with a function that is uncertain. V shed 2 bases and J shed 3 bases, with 17 bases lying between them. There are 16 residues in the CDR3. The CDR3, as DNA: TGCGCCAGCAGTCAACCCGTTGGCAGAGATCTCTACGAGCAGTACTTC. Amino acids: CASSQPVGRDLYEQYF.

This chain links TRBV27 with TRBJ1-6; TRBD1 matches at 8 bases. The V segment lost 7 bases and the J segment 9 bases; nucleotides outside the gene matches: 11. CDR1 is MNHEY and CDR2 is SMNVEV in the germline V gene (reference sequence). The CDR3 spans 15 residues. The DNA of the CDR3 is TGTGCCAGCAACCTCGGACAGGGTGGGGGTTCACCCCTCCACTTT. Amino acids: CASNLGQGGGSPLHF.

The table lists this clonotype with a few counts. J is TRBJ2-3 and V is TRBV6-6, with 7 bases aligning to TRBD2. The CDR3 has 16 amino acids. The germline CDR1 and CDR2 sequences are MNHNY and SVGAGI (reference sequence). The trim removed 3 bases at V and 1 base at J, leaving 7 bases unmatched. CDR3 loop: CASSYSSGYRTDTQYF. DNA of the CDR3: TGTGCCAGCAGTTATAGTAGCGGGTATCGCACAGATACGCAGTATTTT.

About this clonotype: The junction and the germline gene differ at one end; a read error may be behind it. This chain links TRBV7-8 with TRBJ1-2, with 7 bases aligning to TRBD1. Germline V gives CDR1 SGHVS, CDR2 FQNEAQ. This CDR3 is 15 amino acids long. In nucleotides, the CDR3 is TGTGACAGCAGCCATACGGGACAGCATAACTATGGCTACACCTTC. Protein sequence: CDSSHTGQHNYGYTF.

This clonotype was recorded a few times. The genes are TRBV4-1 and TRBJ2-1, with D perhaps TRBD1 (5 bases). CDR1 MGHRA and CDR2 YSYEKL come from the germline V gene. This CDR3 spans 14 amino acids. The V end lost 3 bases, the J end lost 3 bases, and 9 bases lay between the germline ends. The DNA of the CDR3 is TGCGCCAGCAGCCATCCAGGGTTCTACAATGAGCAGTTCTTC. This encodes CASSHPGFYNEQFF.

This clonotype has a count of ten or more. The chain is built from TRBV10-3 and TRBJ2-1; no definite D call. The germline gives CDR1 ENHRY, CDR2 SYGVKD. The ends were cut back, 4 bases at V and 5 bases at J, with 3 bases in the middle. The CDR3 is 11 amino acids. The CDR3 DNA sequence: TGTGCCATCAGTGGAGACAATGAGCAGTTCTTC. Translated: CAISGDNEQFF.

The chain uses TRBV7-9 and TRBJ2-1, with D unresolved. The V end lost 4 bases, the J end lost 6 bases, and 16 bases lay between the germline ends. This CDR3 spans 15 amino acids. Germline CDR1 and CDR2: SEHNR and FQNEAQ (reference sequence). In nucleotides, the CDR3 is TGTGCCAGCAGCTCCCACTCCTCGAAGGGCAATGAGCAGTTCTTC. This codes for CASSSHSSKGNEQFF.